The rows below give T cell receptor beta chains drawn from one sample of a study of shared clonotypes between healthy human individuals. Only in-frame clones appear in the TCRdb table, and some are missing; sequencing was by immunoSEQ multiplex PCR. Of about 470,000 clones listed, roughly 80% are singletons. Sequencing was carried out using PBMCs. All receptors come from a woman aged 40-49 years in good health. Some clones in this sample may be carry-over from other donors' samples. Each CDR3 is given with its conserved first and last residue. Each record gives: D gene, V gene, J gene, clone size, CDR3 DNA, CDR3 protein. D genes are given only for firm matches. The listing skips clone size in some rows; elsewhere it reads once, few, many or a size class.

d_call: TRBD1
v_call: TRBV28
j_call: TRBJ1-5
clone_size: few
cdr3_nt: TGTGCCAGCAGGCCAGGGGGGACAGGGGGTGAGCGGCCCCAGCATTTT
cdr3_aa: CASRPGGTGGERPQHF

d_call: TRBD1
v_call: TRBV28
j_call: TRBJ1-4
clone_size: .
cdr3_nt: TGTGCCAGCAGTGCCGGGACAGGGTTATTCGAAAAACTGTTTTTT
cdr3_aa: CASSAGTGLFEKLFF

d_call: .
v_call: TRBV5-1
j_call: TRBJ1-1
clone_size: .
cdr3_nt: TGCGCCAGCAGCGCCGGCATGAACACTGAAGCTTTCTTT
cdr3_aa: CASSAGMNTEAFF

d_call: TRBD1
v_call: TRBV28
j_call: TRBJ1-2
clone_size: few
cdr3_nt: TGTGCCAGCAGAACGACAGGGAACTATGGCTACACCTTC
cdr3_aa: CASRTTGNYGYTF

d_call: TRBD2
v_call: TRBV7-9
j_call: TRBJ2-7
clone_size: .
cdr3_nt: TGTGCCAGCAGCAAGACTAGCGGGAGAACCTACGAGCAGTACTTC
cdr3_aa: CASSKTSGRTYEQYF

d_call: TRBD1
v_call: TRBV9
j_call: TRBJ1-2
clone_size: .
cdr3_nt: TGTGCCAGCAGCCCGACCGGGACAGTCAACTATGGCTACACCTTC
cdr3_aa: CASSPTGTVNYGYTF

d_call: .
v_call: TRBV2
j_call: TRBJ2-1
clone_size: once
cdr3_nt: TGTGCCAGCACTCGTGGACGGAACAATGAGCAGTTCTTC
cdr3_aa: CASTRGRNNEQFF

d_call: TRBD2
v_call: TRBV28
j_call: TRBJ2-4
clone_size: once
cdr3_nt: TGTGCCAGCAGTTGGGCGGGAGAAACCAAAAACATTCAGTACTTC
cdr3_aa: CASSWAGETKNIQYF

d_call: .
v_call: TRBV2
j_call: TRBJ2-1
clone_size: .
cdr3_nt: TGTGCCAGCAAGGTAGGAGAGAGCTCCTACAATGAGCAGTTCTTC
cdr3_aa: CASKVGESSYNEQFF

d_call: .
v_call: TRBV6-5
j_call: TRBJ1-4
clone_size: .
cdr3_nt: TGTGCCAGCAGTTCCCGCGTCCTTCCTAATGAAAAACTGTTTTTT
cdr3_aa: CASSSRVLPNEKLFF

d_call: .
v_call: TRBV5-1
j_call: TRBJ2-1
clone_size: .
cdr3_nt: TGCGCCAGCAGCTTCCCCTTGGGCAGAAGCTCCTACAATGAGCAGTTCTTC
cdr3_aa: CASSFPLGRSSYNEQFF

d_call: TRBD1
v_call: TRBV27
j_call: TRBJ2-7
clone_size: .
cdr3_nt: TGTGCCAGCAGTAACCGGGACAGTCCCTACGAGCAGTACTTC
cdr3_aa: CASSNRDSPYEQYF

d_call: .
v_call: TRBV6-1
j_call: TRBJ1-2
clone_size: .
cdr3_nt: TGTGCCAGCAGTGAATATCAAGTTCCGGGCTATGGCTACACCTTC
cdr3_aa: CASSEYQVPGYGYTF

d_call: TRBD2
v_call: TRBV9
j_call: TRBJ2-5
clone_size: .
cdr3_nt: TGTGCCAGCAGCGTCGGACTAGCGGGAGGGGGGGAGACCCAGTACTTC
cdr3_aa: CASSVGLAGGGETQYF

d_call: .
v_call: TRBV4-2
j_call: TRBJ2-1
clone_size: .
cdr3_nt: TGTGCCAGCAGCCAAGCCAGGGGACAAACTCAGGATGAGCAGTTCTTC
cdr3_aa: CASSQARGQTQDEQFF

d_call: .
v_call: TRBV7-2
j_call: TRBJ1-1
clone_size: .
cdr3_nt: TGTGCCAGCAGCCGATTCGCAGGGACCACTGAAGCTTTCTTT
cdr3_aa: CASSRFAGTTEAFF

d_call: TRBD1
v_call: TRBV7-2
j_call: TRBJ2-5
clone_size: .
cdr3_nt: TGTGCCAGCAGCCGCCGTTCGGTGACAGGGGAGACCCAGTACTTC
cdr3_aa: CASSRRSVTGETQYF

d_call: .
v_call: TRBV5-1
j_call: TRBJ1-1
clone_size: .
cdr3_nt: TGCGCCAGCAGCTTGGCCGACACGGTTCCTGAAGCTTTCTTT
cdr3_aa: CASSLADTVPEAFF

d_call: TRBD2
v_call: TRBV19
j_call: TRBJ2-5
clone_size: .
cdr3_nt: TGTGCCAGTAGAAACCCGCTCCCGGGGGGGACCCAGTACTTC
cdr3_aa: CASRNPLPGGTQYF

d_call: .
v_call: TRBV5-4
j_call: TRBJ2-3
clone_size: once
cdr3_nt: TGTGCCAGCAGCCGCTATACAGATACGCAGTATTTT
cdr3_aa: CASSRYTDTQYF

d_call: .
v_call: TRBV19
j_call: TRBJ1-4
clone_size: few
cdr3_nt: TGTGCCAGTAGTATGGGACGGATTAATGAAAAACTGTTTTTT
cdr3_aa: CASSMGRINEKLFF

d_call: .
v_call: TRBV19
j_call: TRBJ2-7
clone_size: .
cdr3_nt: TGTGCCAGTAGTCAAGGCCCTTACTACGAGCAGTACTTC
cdr3_aa: CASSQGPYYEQYF

d_call: TRBD1
v_call: TRBV15
j_call: TRBJ1-2
clone_size: .
cdr3_nt: TGTGCCACCAGCAGCACGCCGGGACAGGGGCTTCTTGGCTACACCTTC
cdr3_aa: CATSSTPGQGLLGYTF

d_call: .
v_call: TRBV6-6
j_call: TRBJ2-3
clone_size: .
cdr3_nt: TGTGCCAGCAGTTGGACGGGAGACCCCACAGATACGCAGTATTTT
cdr3_aa: CASSWTGDPTDTQYF

d_call: .
v_call: TRBV6-6
j_call: TRBJ1-5
clone_size: few
cdr3_nt: TGTGCCAGCAGTTACCCCTCGGGTGGTGAACAGCCCCAGCATTTT
cdr3_aa: CASSYPSGGEQPQHF

d_call: TRBD1
v_call: TRBV9
j_call: TRBJ2-7
clone_size: .
cdr3_nt: TGTGCCAGCAGCGGGGACAGCCACTCCTACGAGCAGTACTTC
cdr3_aa: CASSGDSHSYEQYF

d_call: .
v_call: TRBV7-2
j_call: TRBJ1-1
clone_size: .
cdr3_nt: TGTGCCAGCAGCTTAGCAGGGGGTCAGCTCACTGAAGCTTTCTTT
cdr3_aa: CASSLAGGQLTEAFF

d_call: .
v_call: TRBV28
j_call: TRBJ2-7
clone_size: .
cdr3_nt: TGTGCCAGCAGTCCCATTATGTACGGCTGGCCCGTCTCCTTC
cdr3_aa: CASSPIMYGWPVSF

d_call: .
v_call: TRBV19
j_call: TRBJ2-2
clone_size: few
cdr3_nt: TGTGCCAGTAGTTTAGTACACACCGGGGAGCTGTTTTTT
cdr3_aa: CASSLVHTGELFF

d_call: .
v_call: TRBV4-1
j_call: TRBJ1-1
clone_size: .
cdr3_nt: TGCGCCAGCAGCCAAGATATCGCCACTGAAGCTTTCTTT
cdr3_aa: CASSQDIATEAFF

d_call: .
v_call: TRBV5-6
j_call: TRBJ2-7
clone_size: .
cdr3_nt: TGTGCCAGCAGCCTCGAGGCTGCGACGTACGAGCAGTACTTC
cdr3_aa: CASSLEAATYEQYF

d_call: TRBD1
v_call: TRBV2
j_call: TRBJ2-1
clone_size: .
cdr3_nt: TGTGCCAGCAGATCCCAGGGGGCCTATGAGCAGTTCTTC
cdr3_aa: CASRSQGAYEQFF

d_call: .
v_call: TRBV6-5
j_call: TRBJ2-1
clone_size: .
cdr3_nt: TGTGCCAGCAGCGCTGACTGGAGCTCCTACAATGAGCAGTTCTTC
cdr3_aa: CASSADWSSYNEQFF

d_call: .
v_call: TRBV28
j_call: TRBJ1-1
clone_size: medium-sized
cdr3_nt: TGTGCCAGCAGTTTAACGATCGGGCAGGAGGGGACTGAAGCTTTCTTT
cdr3_aa: CASSLTIGQEGTEAFF

d_call: .
v_call: TRBV5-1
j_call: TRBJ2-5
clone_size: .
cdr3_nt: TGCGCCAGCAGCTTAGGGGCCCAAGAGACCCAGTACTTC
cdr3_aa: CASSLGAQETQYF

d_call: .
v_call: TRBV6-1
j_call: TRBJ1-1
clone_size: .
cdr3_nt: TGTGCCAGCAGTGAGCAAAGGGCCATCACTGAAGCTTTCTTT
cdr3_aa: CASSEQRAITEAFF

d_call: .
v_call: TRBV11-2
j_call: TRBJ2-1
clone_size: .
cdr3_nt: TGTGCCAGCAGCTCTGAACCCGACAGACCCTCCTACAATGAGCAGTTCTTC
cdr3_aa: CASSSEPDRPSYNEQFF

d_call: .
v_call: TRBV7-3
j_call: TRBJ2-4
clone_size: .
cdr3_nt: TGTGCCAGCAGCTTATGGGGGCGCGGGGAAAACATTCAGTACTTC
cdr3_aa: CASSLWGRGENIQYF

d_call: TRBD1
v_call: TRBV18
j_call: TRBJ2-3
clone_size: .
cdr3_nt: TGTGCCAGCTCACCCAGACAGGGAACAGATACGCAGTATTTT
cdr3_aa: CASSPRQGTDTQYF

d_call: .
v_call: TRBV19
j_call: TRBJ2-7
clone_size: .
cdr3_nt: TGTGCCAGTAGTATGGCCTGGGACCGCCCTTACGAGCAGTACTTC
cdr3_aa: CASSMAWDRPYEQYF

d_call: TRBD1
v_call: TRBV28
j_call: TRBJ2-5
clone_size: .
cdr3_nt: TGTGCCAGCAGTTTACCCGGGGACAGGGGGCTTTCGTGGGAGACCCAGTACTTC
cdr3_aa: CASSLPGDRGLSWETQYF

d_call: .
v_call: TRBV12-5
j_call: TRBJ1-1
clone_size: .
cdr3_nt: TGTGCTAGTGGCACGGACAGGAACACTGAAGCTTTCTTT
cdr3_aa: CASGTDRNTEAFF

d_call: .
v_call: TRBV7-2
j_call: TRBJ2-3
clone_size: .
cdr3_nt: TGTGCCAGCAGCTTAGGGGGTCCAGATACGCAGTATTTT
cdr3_aa: CASSLGGPDTQYF

d_call: .
v_call: TRBV28
j_call: TRBJ2-5
clone_size: .
cdr3_nt: TGTGCCAGCAGTCCAGGGAGGGAGACCCAGTACTTC
cdr3_aa: CASSPGRETQYF

d_call: .
v_call: TRBV19
j_call: TRBJ1-1
clone_size: many
cdr3_nt: TGTGCCACCCAGGACTTTCCGAACACTGAAGCTTTCTTT
cdr3_aa: CATQDFPNTEAFF

d_call: TRBD2
v_call: TRBV19
j_call: TRBJ2-7
clone_size: .
cdr3_nt: TGTGCCAGTAGTCCCCGATACAGCGGGAGAGGATACGAGCAGTACTTC
cdr3_aa: CASSPRYSGRGYEQYF

d_call: .
v_call: TRBV19
j_call: TRBJ2-1
clone_size: .
cdr3_nt: TGTGCCAGTAGTATTAACCTTGAGCAGTTCTTC
cdr3_aa: CASSINLEQFF

d_call: .
v_call: TRBV6-1
j_call: TRBJ2-7
clone_size: .
cdr3_nt: TGTGCCAGCACCGTTGACACTGCCGCCCCCTACGAGCAGTACTTC
cdr3_aa: CASTVDTAAPYEQYF

d_call: .
v_call: TRBV29-1
j_call: TRBJ1-5
clone_size: .
cdr3_nt: TGCAGCGTTGGGCAAGGGGGGGGTAATCAGCCCCAGCATTTT
cdr3_aa: CSVGQGGGNQPQHF

d_call: .
v_call: TRBV5-1
j_call: TRBJ2-7
clone_size: .
cdr3_nt: TGCGCCAGCAGCTTGTGGTCAGGGGCTTACGAGCAGTACTTC
cdr3_aa: CASSLWSGAYEQYF

d_call: .
v_call: TRBV18
j_call: TRBJ2-7
clone_size: .
cdr3_nt: TGTGCCAGCTCACCACTCGAGACTCGTGGTGTGCAGTACTTC
cdr3_aa: CASSPLETRGVQYF

d_call: .
v_call: TRBV5-8
j_call: TRBJ1-4
clone_size: once
cdr3_nt: TGTGCCAGCAGCTTGGGTACAACTAATGAAAAACTGTTTTTT
cdr3_aa: CASSLGTTNEKLFF

d_call: .
v_call: TRBV28
j_call: TRBJ1-5
clone_size: .
cdr3_nt: TGTGCCAGCAGTCCGACACCGTTGAGGGATCAGCCCCAGCATTTT
cdr3_aa: CASSPTPLRDQPQHF

d_call: .
v_call: TRBV7-9
j_call: TRBJ1-2
clone_size: .
cdr3_nt: TGTGCCAGCAGCTTAGGGGTTACAGGGCCTGGCTACACCTTC
cdr3_aa: CASSLGVTGPGYTF

d_call: .
v_call: TRBV28
j_call: TRBJ1-6
clone_size: .
cdr3_nt: TGTGCCAGCAGAATAGACAGGATGAATTCACCCCTCCACTTT
cdr3_aa: CASRIDRMNSPLHF

d_call: .
v_call: TRBV25-1
j_call: TRBJ2-1
clone_size: .
cdr3_nt: TGTGCCAGCAGTGCCCGGGTGGGTGAGCAGTTCTTC
cdr3_aa: CASSARVGEQFF